These 17 T cell receptor beta chains were all obtained from the same sample, sequenced in a study of blood T cell repertoires in COVID-19 (dated by TCRdb to between 2020 and 2021). Libraries were constructed by the immunoSEQ multiplex PCR assay. Drawn from immuneACCESS, this table holds only the in-frame rearrangements with V and J called that TCRdb kept. Clones are partly lost; checked studies trace under half to an unresolved V gene and leave the rest unexplained. The sample table lists 75,000 to 100,000 clones, around four fifths of them with a count of one. Of the sample, around a tenth is held by the ten largest clones. The source material was peripheral blood. Receptors originate from a woman older than 75 with acute or convalescent COVID-19.

The rearrangement links TRBV28 to TRBJ1-5; D perhaps matches TRBD1 (5 bases). The CDR3 is 15 amino acids. Germline CDR1 reads MDHEN; CDR2 reads SYDVKM. Deletions cut 2 bases from V and 6 bases from J, with 14 bases between. The CDR3 DNA reads as TGTGCCAGCAGTTTAGCCGGGGGGTTAGGTCAGCCCCAGCATTTT. Translating it yields CASSLAGGLGQPQHF.

This clone was observed a handful of times. The CDR3 is CASSWGQNYEQYF. CDR3 DNA: TGTGCCAGCAGCTGGGGACAGAACTACGAGCAGTACTTC. The V and J genes are TRBV11-1 and TRBJ2-7; 7 bases agree with TRBD1. The germline gives CDR1 SGHAT, CDR2 FQDESV (reference sequence). This CDR3 region has 13 residues. V gave up 4 bases and J gave up 3 bases; unmatched junction bases: 3.

With respect to this clone: The junction departs from the called germline gene at one end, perhaps through a read error. V gene TRBV7-7 combines with J gene TRBJ2-1; 8 bases align to TRBD2. Germline V gene lookup returns CDR1 SSHAT and CDR2 FNYEAQ (reference sequence). The CDR3 is 13 residues long. The CDR3, as DNA: TGTGCTAGCAGCGCAAGCGGGAGTGATGAGCAGTTCTTC. Protein product: CASSASGSDEQFF.

This clone is a singleton in its sample. This chain joins TRBV28 and TRBJ2-7; D is possibly TRBD2 (6 bases). There are 13 residues in the CDR3. Trimming cost V 5 bases and J 2 bases, with 10 bases left between them. The germline V gene encodes CDR1 MDHEN and CDR2 SYDVKM. DNA of the CDR3: TGTGCCAGCAGTAAGAGCGGGCCCTACGAGCAGTACTTC. It specifies CASSKSGPYEQYF.

The CDR3 nucleotides read TGTGCCAGCAGTTTGCGCAGAGGTGGCTATGGCTACACCTTC. Translated, it gives CASSLRRGGYGYTF. J is TRBJ1-2 and V is TRBV28; D not resolved. The CDR3 is made up of 14 amino acids. V was cut by 3 bases and J by 4 bases, with 12 bases left in between. Germline assignment: CDR1 MDHEN and CDR2 SYDVKM.

The chain recombines TRBV20-1 with TRBJ1-5; no clear D gene. Germline loops: CDR1 DFQATT, CDR2 SNEGSKA (reference sequence). The V end was cut by 3 bases, the J end by 7 bases, with 13 bases between. This CDR3 is 13 amino acids long. CDR3 loop: CSASRRSTQPQHF. CDR3 nucleotide sequence: TGCAGTGCTAGTCGGAGGTCCACACAGCCCCAGCATTTT.

The chain is built from TRBV7-2 and TRBJ1-1, with D perhaps matching TRBD1 (5 bases). The CDR3 consists of 15 residues. V shed 1 base and J shed 7 bases, with 16 bases lying between them. Germline V gives CDR1 SGHTA, CDR2 FQGNSA. Written as DNA, the CDR3 is TGTGCCAGCAGCTTAGGTCCCTTGGGGGGGGGTGAAGCTTTCTTT. This translates into CASSLGPLGGGEAFF.

V gene TRBV19 combines with J gene TRBJ2-1; 14 bases are shared with TRBD2. The J segment lost 8 bases and the V segment lost 8 bases, leaving 11 bases of the junction unmatched. This CDR3 region has 16 residues. The germline gives CDR1 LNHDA, CDR2 SQIVND (reference sequence). DNA of the CDR3: TGTGCCAGTTCGGGACTGACTAGCGGGAGGGTGGATGAGCAGTTCTTC. Translating gives CASSGLTSGRVDEQFF.

This clone was seen a single time. V usage is TRBV29-1 and J usage is TRBJ1-1; 7 bases fit TRBD1. Germline-derived CDR1 and CDR2 are SQVTM and ANQGSEA. V lost 4 bases to trimming and J lost 6 bases; unmatched junction nucleotides: 5. The CDR3 is made up of 12 amino acids. CDR3 amino acids: CSVVEGAAEAFF. CDR3 bases: TGCAGCGTTGTGGAGGGGGCCGCTGAAGCTTTCTTT.

The rearrangement uses TRBV28 and TRBJ2-1; 7 bases line up with TRBD2. The CDR3 runs to 18 residues. CDR1 MDHEN and CDR2 SYDVKM come from the germline V gene. V shed 2 bases, J shed 5 bases, and the junction held 15 bases outside the gene matches. The CDR3 region is CASSLRRRESPLHNEQFF. The CDR3 DNA follows: TGTGCCAGCAGTTTAAGACGGCGGGAGTCCCCACTACACAATGAGCAGTTCTTC.

This clone was detected a few times. This chain uses TRBV19 with TRBJ2-7; a possible D gene is TRBD2 (5 bases). This CDR3 is built from 15 residues. Trimming took off 8 bases at V and 3 bases at J, with 20 bases between the two ends. The germline CDR1 and CDR2 sequences are LNHDA and SQIVND (reference sequence). The CDR3 nucleotides read TGTGCCAGTGCCCCCCGACCGGGGTACGGCTACGAGCAGTACTTC. Translated: CASAPRPGYGYEQYF.

The chain couples TRBV27 to TRBJ2-7; 7 bases fit TRBD1. This CDR3 has 14 residues. Unmatched junction bases numbered 11, after V lost 5 bases and J lost 7 bases. The germline V gene encodes CDR1 MNHEY and CDR2 SMNVEV (reference sequence). The CDR3 DNA reads as TGTGCCAGCAGTCCCCGTTCGACAGGGCGAGAGCAGTACTTC. Its translation: CASSPRSTGREQYF.

The rearrangement uses TRBV5-4 and TRBJ2-7; the match to TRBD1 covers 8 bases. This CDR3 contains 16 residues. V lost 0 bases to trimming and J lost 0 bases; unmatched junction nucleotides: 5. CDR1 and CDR2 from the germline V gene are SGHNT and YYREEE (reference sequence). In DNA form, the CDR3 reads TGTGCCAGCAGCTTGGACGGCAGGGGGCACTCCTACGAGCAGTACTTC. Its translation is CASSLDGRGHSYEQYF.

This clone appeared a single time. In nucleotides, the CDR3 is TGCAGCGTCCTCAGCGCACCCTACGAGCAGTACTTC. Encoded protein: CSVLSAPYEQYF. The rearrangement links TRBV29-1 to TRBJ2-7; D is undetermined. CDR1 SQVTM and CDR2 ANQGSEA come from the germline V gene. The CDR3 spans 12 residues. Trimming removed 6 bases at V and 2 bases at J, with 11 bases between.

This sequence joins TRBV5-1 and TRBJ2-1; D possibly corresponds to TRBD2 (5 bases). There are 15 residues in the CDR3. Trimming took off 2 bases at V and 8 bases at J, with 17 bases between the two ends. Germline V CDR1 and CDR2: SGHRS, YFSETQ. The CDR3 loop reads CASSFRGSGIDEQFF. The CDR3 DNA reads as TGCGCCAGCAGCTTTCGGGGTTCGGGCATAGATGAGCAGTTCTTC.

This clone was counted only a few times. V and J are TRBV10-3 and TRBJ1-1; 7 nucleotides agree with TRBD1. Germline CDR1 and CDR2: ENHRY and SYGVKD. The CDR3 is 18 amino acids. J was trimmed by 0 bases and V by 0 bases; bases with no gene match: 10. CDR3 loop: CAISESSPGTVMNTEAFF. CDR3 in DNA: TGTGCCATCAGTGAGTCAAGTCCCGGGACAGTCATGAACACTGAAGCTTTCTTT.

The rearrangement joins TRBV18 to TRBJ2-5; D possibly corresponds to TRBD1 (7 bases). This CDR3 is built from 15 residues. Germline CDR1 and CDR2: KGHSH and LQKENI. Trimming stripped 2 bases from V and 1 base from J, with 11 bases between. DNA for the CDR3: TGTGCCAGCTCACCAAATCAGGGGGGCCAAGAGACCCAGTACTTC. It translates to CASSPNQGGQETQYF.